This T cell receptor beta chain was retrieved from a study of T cells expressing NK-cell markers. Study-wide background: It was from sorted CD3+CD56+NKG2C+, CD3+CD56+NKG2C- and CD3+CD56-NKG2C+ T cells that TCR beta repertoires came.

Reanalyzing the 5' RACE reads, TCRdb keeps one entry per CDR3 protein, without DNA. In total, the table holds 300,000 to 450,000 distinct CDR3 sequences. The CDR3 contains 16 residues. The germline gives CDR1 MNHEY, CDR2 SVGEGT. The chain combines TRBV6-2 or TRBV6-3 with TRBJ2-3; TCRdb names TRBD2, which stays unverified in the absence of DNA. The receptor's source is a man aged 18-70 years in good health. Material for sequencing was blood T cells: a sorted CD56 or NKG2C T cell subset, CD4+ or CD8+ T cells, or bulk PBMC T cells (not recorded which). CDR3 protein: CASSYGSRGVTDTQYF.